This entry concerns a single T cell receptor (beta chain). It was cDNA, reverse transcribed from extracted RNA, that served as the sequencing template. The method was immunoSEQ multiplex PCR; TCRdb's version includes in-frame clones alone and lacks a portion of them. The sample includes about 94,000 clones, just over 70% of them seen just once. This entry comes from a study of CD8+ T cells in alopecia areata. Treatment: oral pan-JAK inhibitor, 5-10 mg twice daily. This CDR3 has 17 residues. Germline V gives CDR1 SGHNT, CDR2 YYREEE (reference sequence). With 5 bases clipped from V and 4 bases from J, the junction kept 8 bases outside the gene matches.

The source material was CD8+ T cells sorted from blood, sampled around week 44, from a patient treated with tofacitinib. The TCR originated in a human donor with alopecia areata. V usage is TRBV5-4 and J usage is TRBJ2-3; 15 bases line up with TRBD2. CDR3 DNA sequence: TGTGCCAGCAGGGGGACTAGCGGGGGGTCAACCCCAGATACGCAGTATTTT. This encodes CASRGTSGGSTPDTQYF.